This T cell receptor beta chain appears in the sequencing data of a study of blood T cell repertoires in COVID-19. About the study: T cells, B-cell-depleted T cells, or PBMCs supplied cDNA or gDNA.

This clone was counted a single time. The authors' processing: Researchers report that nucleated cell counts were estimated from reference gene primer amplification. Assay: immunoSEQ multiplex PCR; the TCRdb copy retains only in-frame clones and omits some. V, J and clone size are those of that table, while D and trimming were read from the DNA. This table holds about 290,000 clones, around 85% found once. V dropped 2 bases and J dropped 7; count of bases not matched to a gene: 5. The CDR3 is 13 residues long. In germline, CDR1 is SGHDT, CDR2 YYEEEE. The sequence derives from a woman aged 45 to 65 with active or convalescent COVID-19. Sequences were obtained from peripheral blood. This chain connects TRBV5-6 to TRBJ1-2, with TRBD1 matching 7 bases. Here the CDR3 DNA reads TGTGCCAGCAGCTTACCACCAGGGGGTGGCTACACCTTC. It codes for CASSLPPGGGYTF. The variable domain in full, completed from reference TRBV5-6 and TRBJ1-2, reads DAGVTQSPTHLIKTRGQQVTLRCSPKSGHDTVSWYQQALGQGPQFIFQYYEEEERQRGNFPDRFSGHQFPNYSSELNVNALLLGDSALYLCASSLPPGGGYTFGSGTRLTVV.